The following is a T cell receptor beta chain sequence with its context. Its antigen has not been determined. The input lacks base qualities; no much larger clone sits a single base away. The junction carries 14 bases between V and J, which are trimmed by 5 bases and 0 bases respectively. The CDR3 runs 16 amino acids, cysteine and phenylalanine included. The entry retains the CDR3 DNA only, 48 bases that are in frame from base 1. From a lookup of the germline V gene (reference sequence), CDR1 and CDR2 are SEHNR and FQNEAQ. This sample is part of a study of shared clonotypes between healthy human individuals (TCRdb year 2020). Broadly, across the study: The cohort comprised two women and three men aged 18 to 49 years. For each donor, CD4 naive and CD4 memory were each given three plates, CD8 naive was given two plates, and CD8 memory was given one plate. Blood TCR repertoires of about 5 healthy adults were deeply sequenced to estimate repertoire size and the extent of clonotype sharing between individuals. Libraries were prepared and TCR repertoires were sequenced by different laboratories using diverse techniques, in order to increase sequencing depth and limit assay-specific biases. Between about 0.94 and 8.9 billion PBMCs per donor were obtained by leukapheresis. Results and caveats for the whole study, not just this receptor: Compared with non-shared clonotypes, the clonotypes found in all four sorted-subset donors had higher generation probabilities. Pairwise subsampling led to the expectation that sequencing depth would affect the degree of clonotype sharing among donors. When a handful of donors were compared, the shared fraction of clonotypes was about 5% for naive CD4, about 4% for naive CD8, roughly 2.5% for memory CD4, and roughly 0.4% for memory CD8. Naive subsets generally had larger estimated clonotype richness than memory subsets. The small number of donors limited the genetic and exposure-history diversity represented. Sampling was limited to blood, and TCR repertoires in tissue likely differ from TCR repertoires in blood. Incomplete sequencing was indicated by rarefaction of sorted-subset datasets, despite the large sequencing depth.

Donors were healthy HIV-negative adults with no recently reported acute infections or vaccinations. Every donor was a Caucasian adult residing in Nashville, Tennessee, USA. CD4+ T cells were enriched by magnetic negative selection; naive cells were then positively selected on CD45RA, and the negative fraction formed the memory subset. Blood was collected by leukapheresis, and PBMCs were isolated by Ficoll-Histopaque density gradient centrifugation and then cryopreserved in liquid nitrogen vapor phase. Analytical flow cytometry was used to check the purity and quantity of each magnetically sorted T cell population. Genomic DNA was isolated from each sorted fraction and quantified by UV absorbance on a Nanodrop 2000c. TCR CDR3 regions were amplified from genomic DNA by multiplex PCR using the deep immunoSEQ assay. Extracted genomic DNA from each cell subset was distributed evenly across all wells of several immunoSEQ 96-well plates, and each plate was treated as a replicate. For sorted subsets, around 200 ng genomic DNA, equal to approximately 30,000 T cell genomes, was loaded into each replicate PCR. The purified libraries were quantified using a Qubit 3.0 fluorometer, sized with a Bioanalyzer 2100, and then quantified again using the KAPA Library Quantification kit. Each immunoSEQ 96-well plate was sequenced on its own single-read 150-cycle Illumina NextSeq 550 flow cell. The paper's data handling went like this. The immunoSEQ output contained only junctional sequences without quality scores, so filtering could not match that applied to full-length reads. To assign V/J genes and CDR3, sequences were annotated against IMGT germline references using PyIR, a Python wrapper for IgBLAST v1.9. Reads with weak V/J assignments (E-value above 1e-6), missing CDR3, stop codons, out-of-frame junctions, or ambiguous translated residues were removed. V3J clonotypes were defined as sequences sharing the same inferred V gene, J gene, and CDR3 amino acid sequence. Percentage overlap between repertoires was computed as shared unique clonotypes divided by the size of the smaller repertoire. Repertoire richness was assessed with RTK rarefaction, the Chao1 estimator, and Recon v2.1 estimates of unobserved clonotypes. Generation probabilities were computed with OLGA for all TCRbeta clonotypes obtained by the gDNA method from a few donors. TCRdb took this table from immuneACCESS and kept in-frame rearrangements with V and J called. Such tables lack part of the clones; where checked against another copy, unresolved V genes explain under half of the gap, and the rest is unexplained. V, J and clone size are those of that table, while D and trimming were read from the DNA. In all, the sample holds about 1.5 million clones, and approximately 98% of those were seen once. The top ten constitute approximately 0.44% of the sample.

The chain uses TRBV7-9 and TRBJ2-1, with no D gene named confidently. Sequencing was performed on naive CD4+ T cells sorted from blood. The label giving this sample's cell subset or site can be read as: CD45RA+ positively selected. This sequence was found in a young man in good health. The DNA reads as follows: TGTGCCAGCAGCCATGACCTAGGAAGCTCCTACAATGAGCAGTTCTTC. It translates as CASSHDLGSSYNEQFF.